A selection of T cell receptor beta chains follows, all from one sample in a study of T cells in Graves' hyperthyroidism and ophthalmopathy. TCRdb reprocessed the multiplex PCR reads with MiXCR, giving one entry per CDR3 protein. The repertoire includes around 520,000 distinct CDR3 sequences, roughly a quarter of them detected once, and around 11% sits in the top ten. Sequenced: blood. Every receptor here comes from a young woman with Graves' ophthalmopathy. Both conserved end residues are part of each CDR3. The D gene is left open where the match is weak. For some rows the clone size is stated as once, few or many, or as a class when expanded; others skip it.

D gene	V gene	clone size	J gene	CDR3 protein	CDR3 DNA
.	TRBV18	.	TRBJ1-2	CASSPVGHGYTF	TGTGCCAGCTCACCTGTAGGGCATGGCTACACCTTC
TRBD1	TRBV15	many	TRBJ1-1	CATSRWTGGTEAFF	TGTGCCACCAGCAGATGGACAGGGGGAACTGAAGCTTTCTTT
.	TRBV27	many	TRBJ2-7	CASSPLLARPTYEQYF	TGTGCCAGCAGCCCCCTCTTGGCCAGGCCGACCTACGAGCAGTACTTC
TRBD2	TRBV5-8	few	TRBJ2-5	CASSLGEGKGTQYF	TGTGCCAGCAGCTTGGGGGAGGGGAAAGGGACCCAGTACTTC
.	TRBV29-1	many	TRBJ1-1	CSVDTGRGEAFF	TGCAGCGTTGATACCGGGAGAGGTGAAGCTTTCTTT
.	TRBV7-8	many	TRBJ1-1	CASSTGTANTEAFF	TGTGCCAGCAGCACTGGGACCGCGAACACTGAAGCTTTCTTT
TRBD1	TRBV12-3/TRBV12-4	.	TRBJ2-7	CASSTGGPTSEQYF	TGTGCCAGCAGTACAGGGGGTCCGACCTCCGAGCAGTACTTC
.	TRBV28	many	TRBJ1-5	CASSSTGIDSNQPQHF	TGTGCCAGCAGTTCAACAGGAATAGATAGCAATCAGCCCCAGCATTTT
TRBD1	TRBV20-1	many	TRBJ1-1	CSARDRTNTEAFF	TGCAGTGCTCGGGACAGAACCAACACTGAAGCTTTCTTT
.	TRBV10-2	many	TRBJ2-2	CATPDGKNTGELFF	TGCGCCACCCCGGACGGTAAAAACACCGGGGAGCTGTTTTTT
TRBD1	TRBV27	many	TRBJ1-1	CASQTQGTEAFF	TGTGCCAGCCAAACACAGGGGACTGAAGCTTTCTTT
.	TRBV2	many	TRBJ1-6	CASSQGSPGALHF	TGTGCCAGCAGCCAAGGGAGTCCGGGGGCCCTCCACTTT
.	TRBV24-1	many	TRBJ1-5	CATSGGGPEFTSPQHF	TGTGCCACCAGTGGGGGGGGGCCTGAGTTCACGTCGCCCCAGCATTTT
TRBD1	TRBV7-2	many	TRBJ1-5	CASSLGQGLNQPQHF	TGTGCCAGCAGCTTAGGACAGGGGTTGAATCAGCCCCAGCATTTT
TRBD2	TRBV2	many	TRBJ2-2	CASSELAGTNTGELFF	TGTGCCAGCAGTGAGTTAGCGGGGACGAACACCGGGGAGCTGTTTTTT
TRBD1	TRBV12-3/TRBV12-4	many	TRBJ1-5	CASSSGDRNSNQPQHF	TGTGCCAGCAGTTCGGGGGACAGAAATAGCAATCAGCCCCAGCATTTT
TRBD2	TRBV12-3/TRBV12-4	many	TRBJ2-7	CACTLAGGLYEQYF	TGTGCCTGTACGCTAGCGGGGGGCCTCTACGAGCAGTACTTC
.	TRBV6-1	many	TRBJ1-5	CASSEGEGYSNQPQHF	TGTGCCAGCAGTGAAGGAGAGGGTTATAGCAATCAGCCCCAGCATTTT
.	TRBV6-1	.	TRBJ1-2	CATRGAGGYTF	TGTGCCACCAGGGGTGCGGGGGGCTACACCTTC
.	TRBV7-2	many	TRBJ2-5	CASSFGIGETQYF	TGTGCCAGCAGCTTTGGGATTGGGGAGACCCAGTACTTC
.	TRBV27	many	TRBJ1-1	CASRGTTRNEAFF	TGTGCCAGCAGGGGCACCACGAGGAATGAAGCTTTCTTT
.	TRBV20-1	many	TRBJ1-5	CSASRVNQPQHF	TGCAGTGCTAGTCGGGTCAATCAGCCCCAGCATTTT
.	TRBV13	many	TRBJ1-2	CASSRGTYYGYTF	TGTGCCAGCAGCCGAGGGACATACTATGGCTACACCTTC
.	TRBV20-1	many	TRBJ2-5	CSAALPQETQYF	TGCAGTGCTGCACTACCGCAAGAGACCCAGTACTTC
TRBD2	TRBV20-1	many	TRBJ2-7	CSARDHFGASGAYEQYF	TGCAGTGCTAGAGATCATTTCGGTGCTAGCGGGGCTTACGAGCAGTACTTC
.	TRBV6-5	.	TRBJ1-1	CASSSGTVAGTAFF	TGTGCCAGCAGTTCCGGGACGGTGGCCGGGACGGCTTTCTTT
.	TRBV6-2/TRBV6-3	many	TRBJ1-1	CASSYKGDTEAFF	TGTGCCAGCAGTTACAAAGGGGACACTGAAGCTTTCTTT
TRBD1	TRBV12-3/TRBV12-4	.	TRBJ2-7	CASSAAGTGGEQYF	TGTGCCAGCAGTGCCGCCGGGACAGGGGGCGAGCAGTACTTC
.	TRBV19	.	TRBJ1-1	CASSLNPSRTEAFF	TGTGCCAGTAGCCTAAACCCGAGTCGTACTGAAGCTTTCTTT
TRBD1	TRBV6-4	many	TRBJ1-5	CASSPGTGIGSNQPQHF	TGTGCCAGCAGCCCCGGGACAGGGATAGGTAGCAATCAGCCCCAGCATTTT
.	TRBV7-6	.	TRBJ2-2	CASSLTLSTGELFF	TGTGCCAGCAGCTTAACGCTCTCCACCGGGGAGCTGTTTTTT
.	TRBV20-1	.	TRBJ2-7	CSAGASYEQYF	TGCTCGGCAGGGGCCTCCTACGAGCAGTACTTC
TRBD1	TRBV12-3/TRBV12-4	many	TRBJ1-1	CASSPDRGYTEAFF	TGTGCCAGCAGTCCCGACAGGGGATACACTGAAGCTTTCTTT
TRBD2	TRBV11-2	.	TRBJ2-1	CASSTGLAGTNEQFF	TGTGCCAGCAGCACGGGACTAGCGGGGACCAATGAGCAGTTCTTC
.	TRBV12-3/TRBV12-4	many	TRBJ1-2	CASSPLGRINYGYTF	TGTGCCAGCAGTCCACTCGGACGGATTAACTATGGCTACACCTTC
.	TRBV6-1	many	TRBJ1-1	CASSEPGPGDTEAFF	TGTGCCAGCAGTGAGCCGGGACCAGGGGACACTGAAGCTTTCTTT
.	TRBV20-1	few	TRBJ2-7	CSARPDYLRSNQYF	TGCAGTGCAAGACCGGACTACCTAAGGAGTAACCAGTACTTC